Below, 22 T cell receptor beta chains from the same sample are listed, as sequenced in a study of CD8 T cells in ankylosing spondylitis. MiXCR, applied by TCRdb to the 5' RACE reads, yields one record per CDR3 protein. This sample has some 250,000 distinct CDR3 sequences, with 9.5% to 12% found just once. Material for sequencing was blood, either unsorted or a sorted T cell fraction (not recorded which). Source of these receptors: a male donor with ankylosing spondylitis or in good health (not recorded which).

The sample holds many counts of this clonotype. The CDR3 nucleotides read TGCGCCAGCAGCTACCCCGGAGGGGGCTTCTACACCGGGGAGCTGTTTTTT. Translation gives CASSYPGGGFYTGELFF. The chain is built from TRBV5-1 and TRBJ2-2, with D tentatively TRBD1 (7 bases). Germline CDR1 reads SGHRS; CDR2 reads YFSETQ. There are 17 residues in the CDR3. The germline V and J ends were trimmed by 3 bases and 3 bases, with 18 bases remaining between them. The entire variable domain, with the rest obtained from reference TRBV5-1 and TRBJ2-2, is as follows: KAGVTQTPRYLIKTRGQQVTLSCSPISGHRSVSWYQQTPGQGLQFLFEYFSETQRNKGNFPGRFSGRQFSNSRSEMNVSTLELGDSALYLCASSYPGGGFYTGELFFGEGSRLTVL.

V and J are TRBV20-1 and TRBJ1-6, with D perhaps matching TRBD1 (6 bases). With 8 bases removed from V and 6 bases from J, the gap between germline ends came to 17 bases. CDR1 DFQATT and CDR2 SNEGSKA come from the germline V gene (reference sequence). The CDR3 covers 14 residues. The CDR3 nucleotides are TGCAGTATGTACCGACAGGCCGGTAATTCACCCCTCCACTTT. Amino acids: CSMYRQAGNSPLHF.

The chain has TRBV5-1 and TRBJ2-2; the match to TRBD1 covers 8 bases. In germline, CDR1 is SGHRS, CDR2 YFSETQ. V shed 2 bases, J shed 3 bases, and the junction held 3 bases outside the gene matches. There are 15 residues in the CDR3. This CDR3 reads CASSFGQGYTGELFF. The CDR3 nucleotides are TGCGCCAGCAGCTTTGGACAGGGTTACACCGGGGAGCTGTTTTTT.

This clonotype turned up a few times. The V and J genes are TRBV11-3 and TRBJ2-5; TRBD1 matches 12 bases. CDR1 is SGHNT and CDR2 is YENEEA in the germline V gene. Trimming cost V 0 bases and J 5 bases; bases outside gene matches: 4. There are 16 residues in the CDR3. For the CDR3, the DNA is TGTGCCAGCAGCTTAGAGGGACAGGGGGCGTTTGAGACCCAGTACTTC. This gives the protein CASSLEGQGAFETQYF.

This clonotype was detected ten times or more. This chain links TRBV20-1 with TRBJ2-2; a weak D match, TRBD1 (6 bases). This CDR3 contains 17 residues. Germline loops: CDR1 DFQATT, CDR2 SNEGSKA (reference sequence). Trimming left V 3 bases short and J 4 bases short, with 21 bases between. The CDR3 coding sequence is TGCAGTGCTAGTCATATTTCGGGACAACCGATCACCGGGGAGCTGTTTTTT. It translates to CSASHISGQPITGELFF.

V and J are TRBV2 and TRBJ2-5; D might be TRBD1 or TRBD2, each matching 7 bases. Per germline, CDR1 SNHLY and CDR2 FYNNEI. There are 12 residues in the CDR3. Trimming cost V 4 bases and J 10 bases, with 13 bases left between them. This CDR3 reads CASSADREGQYF. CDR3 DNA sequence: TGTGCCAGCAGTGCAGACAGGGAGGGCCAGTACTTC.

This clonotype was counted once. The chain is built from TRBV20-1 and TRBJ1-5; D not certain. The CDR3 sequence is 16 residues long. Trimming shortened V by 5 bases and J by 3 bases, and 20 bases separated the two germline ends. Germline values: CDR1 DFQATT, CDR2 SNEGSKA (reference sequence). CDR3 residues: CSAVGGAPISNQPQHF. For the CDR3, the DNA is TGCAGTGCTGTGGGAGGTGCCCCCATCTCCAATCAGCCCCAGCATTTT.

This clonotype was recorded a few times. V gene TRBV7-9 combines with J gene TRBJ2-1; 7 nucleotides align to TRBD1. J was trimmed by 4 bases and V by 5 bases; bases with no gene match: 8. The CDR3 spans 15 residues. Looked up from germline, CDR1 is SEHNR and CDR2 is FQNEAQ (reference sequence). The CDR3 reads CASSNTGDVYNEQFF. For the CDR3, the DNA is TGTGCCAGCAGCAACACAGGGGACGTATACAATGAGCAGTTCTTC.

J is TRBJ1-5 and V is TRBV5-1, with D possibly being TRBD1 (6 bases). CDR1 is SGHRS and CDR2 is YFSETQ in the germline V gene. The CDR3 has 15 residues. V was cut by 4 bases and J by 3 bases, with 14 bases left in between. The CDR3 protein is CASSIAGVANQPQHF. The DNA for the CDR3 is TGCGCCAGCAGCATCGCAGGGGTCGCCAATCAGCCCCAGCATTTT.

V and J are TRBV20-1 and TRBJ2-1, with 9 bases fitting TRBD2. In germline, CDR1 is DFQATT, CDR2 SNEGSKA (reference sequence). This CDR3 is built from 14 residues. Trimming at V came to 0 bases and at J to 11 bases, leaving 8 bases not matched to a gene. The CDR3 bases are TGCAGTGCTAGAGATACTAGCGGGCAACCTAAGCAGTTCTTC. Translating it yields CSARDTSGQPKQFF.

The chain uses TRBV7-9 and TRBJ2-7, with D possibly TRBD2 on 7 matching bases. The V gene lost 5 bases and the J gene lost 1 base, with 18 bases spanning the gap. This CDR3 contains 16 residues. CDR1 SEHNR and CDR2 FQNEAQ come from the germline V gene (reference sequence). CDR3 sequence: CASSPAGARLSYEQYF. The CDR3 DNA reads TGTGCCAGCAGCCCTGCGGGGGCTCGGCTTTCCTACGAGCAGTACTTC.

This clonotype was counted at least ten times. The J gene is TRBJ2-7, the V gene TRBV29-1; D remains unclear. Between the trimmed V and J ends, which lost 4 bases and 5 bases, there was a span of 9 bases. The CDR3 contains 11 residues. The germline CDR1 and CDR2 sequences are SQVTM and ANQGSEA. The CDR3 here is CSVGRFHEQYF. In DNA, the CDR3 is TGCAGCGTTGGTCGTTTCCACGAGCAGTACTTC.

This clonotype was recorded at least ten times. CDR3 coding DNA: TGCAGTGCTAGAGAACAGTTCAAGGGGCCATATAGCAATCAGCCCCAGCATTTT. Translated: CSAREQFKGPYSNQPQHF. This chain uses TRBV20-1 with TRBJ1-5, with a weak D call TRBD1 (5 bases). This CDR3 is 18 amino acids long. Per the germline V gene, CDR1 is DFQATT and CDR2 is SNEGSKA (reference sequence). V was clipped by 0 bases and J by 0 bases, with 18 bases between them.

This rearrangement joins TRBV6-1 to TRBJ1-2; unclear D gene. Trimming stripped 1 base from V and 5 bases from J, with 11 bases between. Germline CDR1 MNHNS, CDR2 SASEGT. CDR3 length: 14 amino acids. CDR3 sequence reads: CASSEDPRAYGYTF. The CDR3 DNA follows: TGTGCCAGCAGTGAAGACCCCCGGGCTTATGGCTACACCTTC.

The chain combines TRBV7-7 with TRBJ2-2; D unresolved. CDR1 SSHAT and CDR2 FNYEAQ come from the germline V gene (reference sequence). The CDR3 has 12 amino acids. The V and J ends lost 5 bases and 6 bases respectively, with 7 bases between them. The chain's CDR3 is CASSTLSGELFF. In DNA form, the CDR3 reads TGTGCCAGCAGCACCCTTTCCGGGGAGCTGTTTTTT.

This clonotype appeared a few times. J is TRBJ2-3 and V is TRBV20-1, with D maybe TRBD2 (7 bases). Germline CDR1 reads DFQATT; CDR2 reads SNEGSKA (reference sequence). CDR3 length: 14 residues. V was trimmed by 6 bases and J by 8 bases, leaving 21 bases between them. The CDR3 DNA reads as TGCAGTGCCCACCCAACGGCGGGGGCTGGTACGCAGTATTTT. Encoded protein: CSAHPTAGAGTQYF.

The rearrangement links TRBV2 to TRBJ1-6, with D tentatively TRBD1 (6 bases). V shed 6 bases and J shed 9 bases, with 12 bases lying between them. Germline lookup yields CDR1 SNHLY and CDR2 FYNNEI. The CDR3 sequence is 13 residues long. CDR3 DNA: TGTGCCAGCAGGGCAGGGGTGAGTTCACCCCTCCACTTT. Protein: CASRAGVSSPLHF.

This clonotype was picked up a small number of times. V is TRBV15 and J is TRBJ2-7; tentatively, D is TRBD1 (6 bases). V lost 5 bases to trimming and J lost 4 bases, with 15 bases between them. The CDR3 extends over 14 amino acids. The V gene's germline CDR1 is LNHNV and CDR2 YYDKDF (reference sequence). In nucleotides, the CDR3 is TGTGCCACCAGCGATGGATTTACAGGGTACGAGCAGTACTTC. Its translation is CATSDGFTGYEQYF.

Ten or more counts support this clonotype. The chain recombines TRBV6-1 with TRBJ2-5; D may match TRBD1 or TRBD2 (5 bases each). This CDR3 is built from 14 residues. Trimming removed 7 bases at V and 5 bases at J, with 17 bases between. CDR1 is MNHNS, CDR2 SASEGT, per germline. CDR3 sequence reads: CASTPRDGAETQYF. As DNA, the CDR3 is TGTGCCAGCACCCCAAGGGACGGAGCGGAGACCCAGTACTTC.

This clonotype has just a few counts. The CDR3 sequence is CASSKSPLALGGGTDTQYF. In DNA, the CDR3 is TGTGCCAGCAGCAAATCTCCACTCGCCCTTGGGGGGGGCACAGATACGCAGTATTTT. The chain recombines TRBV21-1 with TRBJ2-3; the table's TRBD1 call for D was not verified on the DNA. TRBV21-1 is a pseudogene. CDR3 length: 19 amino acids.

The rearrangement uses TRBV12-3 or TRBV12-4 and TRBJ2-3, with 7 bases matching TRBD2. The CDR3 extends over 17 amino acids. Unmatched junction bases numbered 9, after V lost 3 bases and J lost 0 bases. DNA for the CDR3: TGTGCCAGCAGTTTTAAGGCTAGCGGAATAAGCACAGATACGCAGTATTTT. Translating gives CASSFKASGISTDTQYF.

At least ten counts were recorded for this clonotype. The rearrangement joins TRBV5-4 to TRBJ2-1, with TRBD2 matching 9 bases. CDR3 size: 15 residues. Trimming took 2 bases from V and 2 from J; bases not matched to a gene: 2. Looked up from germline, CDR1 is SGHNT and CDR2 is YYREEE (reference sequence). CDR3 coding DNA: TGTGCCAGCAGCTTCGCGGGAGGGCCCTACAATGAGCAGTTCTTC. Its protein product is CASSFAGGPYNEQFF.